This T cell receptor (beta chain) was identified in a study of human T cells and chemical hapten exposure. Across the study: A patient group, mainly female, showed alopecia areata, totalis or universalis.

This clonotype was observed many times. After removal of 4 bases from V and 3 bases from J, the junction contained 7 bases not matched to a gene. CDR3 length equals 15 residues. Germline V CDR1 and CDR2: SGHRS, YFSETQ. What the library attached to individual cDNA molecules were unique molecular identifiers. TCRdb analysed the RACE reads with MiXCR anew, one entry per CDR3 protein. The sample lists some 380,000 distinct CDR3 sequences, 4.8% occurring once. Time point in this sample: patch test 1, 2 weeks after DPC sensitization. Treatment meaning: therapeutic diphenylcyclopropenone sensitization with weekly scalp DPC.

The J gene is TRBJ2-3, the V gene TRBV5-1; TRBD1 agrees at 8 bases. The sequencing here drew on whole blood, taken in connection with sensitization to the hapten diphenylcyclopropenone (DPC). The origin of this receptor is a woman in her 50s with alopecia areata. Some clones in this sample may be carry-over from other donors' samples. The CDR3 DNA is TGCGCCAGCAGCCTGCGGACAGGGACGACAGATACGCAGTATTTT. It encodes CASSLRTGTTDTQYF.